What follows are 27 T cell receptor beta chains derived from one specimen sequenced in a study of blood T cell repertoires in COVID-19. The protocol was immunoSEQ multiplex PCR, while the TCRdb copy is restricted to in-frame clones and leaves out a portion. Seen here are some 340,000 clones, around four fifths observed once, and the top ten hold approximately 5.4%. Sequenced sample: PBMCs or T cells enriched from blood (not recorded which). Receptors originate from a woman in her 50s who had recovered from COVID-19.

The chain combines TRBV2 with TRBJ2-7; 7 bases fit TRBD2. The CDR3 is made up of 16 amino acids. Germline lookup yields CDR1 SNHLY and CDR2 FYNNEI. J was trimmed by 2 bases and V by 4 bases; bases with no gene match: 11. In nucleotides, the CDR3 is TGTGCCAGCAGTGTATTGGGGGGAGGGAGCCCCTACGAGCAGTACTTC. Protein product: CASSVLGGGSPYEQYF.

This clone was seen more than once but under ten times. This rearrangement joins TRBV3-1 (or the pseudogene TRBV3-2) to TRBJ2-2; no clear D gene. V was pared by 6 bases and J by 0 bases, with 20 bases between. This CDR3 is built from 18 residues. CDR1 is LGHDT and CDR2 is YNNKEL in the germline V gene (reference sequence). The CDR3 spells CASSKILATSANTGELFF. The CDR3 coding sequence is TGTGCCAGCAGTAAGATACTGGCGACTTCTGCGAACACCGGGGAGCTGTTTTTT.

CDR3 region: CASSLVGRAGSDTQYF. The DNA for the CDR3 is TGTGCCAGCAGCTTAGTGGGGAGGGCGGGTTCAGATACGCAGTATTTT. The chain combines TRBV7-2 with TRBJ2-3; the match to TRBD2 covers 7 bases. Per the germline V gene, CDR1 is SGHTA and CDR2 is FQGNSA. V lost 1 base, J lost 4 bases, and 8 bases stayed unmatched. The CDR3 totals 16 residues.

The chain carries TRBV20-1 and TRBJ1-5; no clear D gene. Germline V CDR1 and CDR2: DFQATT, SNEGSKA (reference sequence). This CDR3 comprises 13 residues. Trimming pared 3 bases from V and 9 bases from J, leaving 15 bases between. This CDR3 reads CSASSKPEGPQHF. CDR3 in DNA: TGCAGTGCTAGTTCCAAGCCGGAGGGGCCCCAGCATTTT.

The gene calls are TRBV28 and TRBJ2-6, with D possibly TRBD2 on 6 matching bases. V lost 5 bases to trimming and J lost 0 bases, with 14 bases between them. Germline V gives CDR1 MDHEN, CDR2 SYDVKM. The CDR3 is 17 amino acids. The CDR3 region has the DNA TGTGCCAGCAGTCCAGGCGGGGCCTTCTCTGGGGCCAACGTCCTGACTTTC. This gives the protein CASSPGGAFSGANVLTF.

The chain has TRBV19 and TRBJ1-2; no definite D call. This CDR3 has 13 residues. From germline, CDR1 is LNHDA and CDR2 SQIVND (reference sequence). The germline V and J ends were trimmed by 4 bases and 4 bases, with 10 bases remaining between them. CDR3 protein: CASSSGSRYGYTF. The CDR3, as DNA: TGTGCCAGTAGTAGCGGTAGCCGCTATGGCTACACCTTC.

The rearrangement joins TRBV11-3 to TRBJ2-3; 11 nucleotides agree with TRBD2. CDR1 SGHNT and CDR2 YENEEA come from the germline V gene. The CDR3 length is 14 residues. The junction had 6 bases not matched to a gene; V was cut back by 7 bases and J by 6 bases. CDR3 DNA sequence: TGTGCCAGCACCCTAGCGGGGGGATCGGATACGCAGTATTTT. As protein: CASTLAGGSDTQYF.

V gene TRBV4-2 combines with J gene TRBJ2-7; TRBD1 matches at 10 bases. The V and J ends lost 3 bases and 0 bases, in that order; junction bases with no gene match: 2. Germline values: CDR1 LGHNA, CDR2 YNFKEQ. CDR3 length: 15 residues. CDR3 nucleotide sequence: TGTGCCAGCAGCCAGGGACAGGGGAGCTCCTACGAGCAGTACTTC. It is translated as CASSQGQGSSYEQYF.

CDR3 nucleotide sequence: TGCAGCGTTGAAAGGGACAGGGGGGAGCCCCAGCATTTT. This translates into CSVERDRGEPQHF. The chain links TRBV29-1 to TRBJ1-5; 11 bases map to TRBD1. The CDR3 extends over 13 amino acids. Germline assignment: CDR1 SQVTM and CDR2 ANQGSEA. V lost 2 bases and J lost 8; bases outside the gene matches: 2.

This chain links TRBV9 with TRBJ1-2; a possible D gene is TRBD1 (6 bases). The germline CDR1 and CDR2 sequences are SGDLS and YYNGEE. This CDR3 has 15 residues. Trimming shortened V by 3 bases and J by 6 bases, and 18 bases separated the two germline ends. CDR3 sequence reads: CASSDRGGQYDGYTF. CDR3 DNA sequence: TGTGCCAGCAGCGATCGTGGGGGCCAGTATGATGGCTACACCTTC.

The rearrangement links TRBV18 to TRBJ2-5; TRBD1 might be the D (8 bases). V lost 2 bases to trimming and J lost 4 bases, with 17 bases between them. The CDR3 loop spans 16 amino acids. The germline gives CDR1 KGHSH, CDR2 LQKENI. The CDR3 spells CASSPSLQGGRETQYF. For the CDR3, the DNA is TGTGCCAGCTCACCATCACTACAGGGGGGGAGAGAGACCCAGTACTTC.

The genes are TRBV7-6 and TRBJ1-2; 11 nucleotides agree with TRBD1. Germline V gives CDR1 SGHVS, CDR2 FNYEAQ. Trimming cost V 5 bases and J 3 bases; bases outside gene matches: 11. The CDR3 sequence is 17 residues long. CDR3 sequence reads: CASSLGTGGNIDYGYTF. In nucleotides, the CDR3 is TGTGCCAGCAGCCTAGGGACAGGGGGGAATATCGACTATGGCTACACCTTC. The full variable domain, rest sourced from reference TRBV7-6 and TRBJ1-2, is GAGVSQSPRYKVTKRGQDVALRCDPISGHVSLYWYRQALGQGPEFLTYFNYEAQQDKSGLPNDRFSAERPEGSISTLTIQRTEQRDSAMYRCASSLGTGGNIDYGYTFGSGTRLTVV.

Only one count was recorded for this clone. V is TRBV5-1 and J is TRBJ1-2, with D unclear. The V end lost 0 bases, the J end lost 7 bases, and 10 bases lay between the germline ends. From germline, CDR1 is SGHRS and CDR2 YFSETQ. CDR3 size: 13 residues. In nucleotides, the CDR3 is TGCGCCAGCAGCTTGGTGCCGGAGCGTGGCTACACCTTC. Protein sequence: CASSLVPERGYTF.

This chain connects TRBV5-1 to TRBJ2-7, with TRBD2 matching over 8 bases. Germline-derived CDR1 and CDR2 are SGHRS and YFSETQ. This CDR3 is built from 14 residues. V was clipped by 4 bases and J by 4 bases; unmatched bases: 7. The CDR3: CASSREGGAYEQYF. The CDR3 DNA is TGCGCCAGCAGCCGGGAGGGGGGCGCGTACGAGCAGTACTTC.

DNA of the CDR3: TGTGCCAGCAGTCAAAGCGGGGGGTTCTACGAGCAGTACTTC. Translated, it gives CASSQSGGFYEQYF. The chain links TRBV9 to TRBJ2-7, with 9 bases that match TRBD2. Germline V CDR1 and CDR2: SGDLS, YYNGEE. The trim removed 5 bases at V and 3 bases at J, leaving 6 bases unmatched. CDR3 length: 14 residues.

V and J are TRBV7-9 and TRBJ1-4, with D unresolved. With 8 bases removed from V and 7 bases from J, the gap between germline ends came to 14 bases. This CDR3 is 13 amino acids long. Germline assignment: CDR1 SEHNR and CDR2 FQNEAQ (reference sequence). The CDR3 sequence is CASGTFSGEKLFF. The DNA of the CDR3 is TGTGCCAGCGGAACCTTCTCGGGTGAAAAACTGTTTTTT.

This clone was counted a single time. The chain has TRBV27 and TRBJ1-6; no reliable D call. Germline V lookup: CDR1 MNHEY, CDR2 SMNVEV (reference sequence). There are 13 residues in the CDR3. V lost 3 bases and J 9 bases, leaving 9 bases between the germline ends. CDR3 region: CASSFLSGSPLHF. The CDR3 DNA reads TGTGCCAGCAGTTTCCTTAGCGGTTCACCCCTCCACTTT.

This chain uses TRBV6-2 or TRBV6-3 with TRBJ2-2; D might be TRBD2 (5 bases). Trimming left V 4 bases short and J 1 base short, with 16 bases between. Germline V CDR1 and CDR2: MNHEY, SVGEGT. The CDR3 contains 17 residues. The CDR3 protein is CASSSIRTGKNTGELFF. CDR3 bases: TGTGCCAGCAGTTCTATCCGGACTGGGAAGAACACCGGGGAGCTGTTTTTT.

The V gene is TRBV5-5, the J gene TRBJ2-7; 8 bases are a match to TRBD2. V was pared by 2 bases and J by 5 bases, with 3 bases of the junction left unmatched. The CDR3 has 13 amino acids. Germline V CDR1 and CDR2: SGHKS, YYEKEE (reference sequence). The DNA for the CDR3 is TGTGCCAGCAGCTTAGCGGGAGCCGACGAGCAGTACTTC. It specifies CASSLAGADEQYF. The full variable domain, with the rest looked up from reference TRBV5-5 and TRBJ2-7, is DAGVTQSPTHLIKTRGQQVTLRCSPISGHKSVSWYQQVLGQGPQFIFQYYEKEERGRGNFPDRFSARQFPNYSSELNVNALLLGDSALYLCASSLAGADEQYFGPGTRLTVT.

The J gene is TRBJ1-1, the V gene TRBV19; 11 nucleotides align to TRBD1. This CDR3 has 17 residues. Germline V CDR1 and CDR2: LNHDA, SQIVND (reference sequence). V shed 3 bases, J shed 1 base, and the junction held 7 bases outside the gene matches. For the CDR3, the DNA is TGTGCCAGTAGTATGGGACGGACAGGGGGCCAGAACACTGAAGCTTTCTTT. The encoded protein is CASSMGRTGGQNTEAFF.

This clone has more than one count but fewer than ten. The chain joins TRBV21-1 to TRBJ2-3; the D call of TRBD2 is as the table states it, not checked on the DNA. TRBV21-1 is designated a pseudogene. CDR3 length equals 16 residues. The CDR3 here is CASSKVVGGSTDTQYF. CDR3 in DNA: TGTGCCAGCAGCAAAGTAGTGGGGGGGAGCACAGATACGCAGTATTTT.

The chain uses TRBV27 and TRBJ2-7; possible D gene TRBD2, 6 bases. CDR3 length: 14 amino acids. Germline V gene lookup returns CDR1 MNHEY and CDR2 SMNVEV (reference sequence). V lost 3 bases to trimming and J lost 3 bases, with 12 bases between them. The CDR3 coding sequence is TGTGCCAGCAGTTTTTCGGGGGAATACTACGAGCAGTACTTC. Protein: CASSFSGEYYEQYF.

The DNA of the CDR3 is TGTGCCACCGGACTAGCGGGAGGTTACGAGCAGTACTTC. Translating gives CATGLAGGYEQYF. The J gene is TRBJ2-7, the V gene TRBV10-3, with 14 bases aligning to TRBD2. Per germline, CDR1 ENHRY and CDR2 SYGVKD. Trimming cost V 10 bases and J 4 bases; bases outside gene matches: 3. The CDR3 extends over 13 amino acids.

The chain couples TRBV4-3 to TRBJ1-5; weak D call: TRBD1 (5 bases). Germline V gene data show CDR1 as LGHNA and CDR2 as YSLEER. V shed 8 bases and J shed 3 bases, with 14 bases lying between them. CDR3 length: 14 residues. CDR3 sequence reads: CASAAGTFNQPQHF. CDR3 nucleotide sequence: TGCGCCAGCGCTGCCGGGACTTTCAATCAGCCCCAGCATTTT.

The V call is TRBV7-6, the J call TRBJ1-1, with D possibly matching TRBD1 (5 bases). Trimming left V 0 bases short and J 3 bases short, with 14 bases between. Germline CDR1 reads SGHVS; CDR2 reads FNYEAQ. CDR3 size: 16 residues. The CDR3 DNA is TGTGCCAGCAGCTTAGCCTGGGCGGGGGGGTACACTGAAGCTTTCTTT. It translates to CASSLAWAGGYTEAFF.

The chain is built from TRBV30 and TRBJ1-1, with unresolved D. Germline loops: CDR1 GTSNPN, CDR2 SVGIG (reference sequence). The V gene lost 3 bases and the J gene lost 4 bases, with 24 bases spanning the gap. The CDR3 consists of 17 residues. The DNA for the CDR3 is TGTGCCTGGAGGGTGAGGAGCAGCGGGAATAGGCGCACTGAAGCTTTCTTT. It codes for CAWRVRSSGNRRTEAFF.

The sample holds a few counts of this clone. The chain uses TRBV5-4 and TRBJ2-4, with TRBD1 identical over 12 bases. CDR1 and CDR2 (germline): SGHNT, YYREEE (reference sequence). The CDR3 has 16 residues. V shed 0 bases and J 4 bases; nucleotides not matched to a gene: 2. This chain's CDR3 is CASSLGGQGAKNIQYF. The CDR3 DNA is TGTGCCAGCAGCTTGGGGGGACAGGGGGCTAAAAACATTCAGTACTTC.